This T cell receptor (beta chain) originates from a study of cytomegalovirus exposure and HLA in healthy donors (dated by TCRdb to about 2017). General notes on the study: An earlier analysis of roughly 610 of the donors reported around 280 Gb of sequence data and around 100 million unique TCR beta sequences obtained from some 200 million T cells. Roughly 320 gigabases of sequencing data and around 85 million unique TCR sequences made up an early release that covered over 550 HLA-typed donors. Of the 300 to 500 genotyped donors, 65% to 90% were placed in the genetic ancestry cluster associated with self-reported Caucasian donors. The study aimed to test whether cataloging public T cell receptors could reveal signatures of past pathogen exposure. The study profiled the T cell repertoires of 666 subjects by immunosequencing and related them to cytomegalovirus serostatus. A separate validation cohort of roughly 130 different subjects was used in addition to the approximately 700-subject first cohort. To predict cytomegalovirus infection status, the study combined high-throughput TCR immunosequencing, statistical association of individual TCRs with disease status, and machine learning. A later analysis re-examined previously published TCR beta repertoires from roughly 720 donors and added high-resolution HLA genotyping to investigate patterns of TCR occurrence. Rather than drawing on any new phenotypic data, the later analysis identified candidate immune exposures from TCR beta sequences and the way those sequences occurred across donors. An earlier analysis of roughly 600 of the donors used high-throughput TCR beta sequencing to judge whether each TCR beta V gene segment behaved as functional or pseudogenic. Alongside the repertoire data, information on donor age, sex, ethnicity and CMV serostatus was compiled. Genome-wide SNP genotypes for about 65% of the roughly 670 donors were used in a later genetic analysis, which treated that subset as a discovery cohort. Every discovery cohort repertoire had been produced on one sequencing platform. Class I and class II HLA loci were covered by the typing at four-digit resolution. The number of typed donors differed by locus: about 620-640 for A, B, C, DRB1 and DQB1; 500 to 550 for DQA1; roughly 600 for DPA1; and roughly 450 for DPB1. Five DR-DQ haplotypes were treated as single units for association and clustering because of strong linkage in the cohort. On average, approximately 250,000 unique TCR beta nucleotide sequences were sequenced per donor among 398 genotyped donors of the cohort, with about 17% of those sequences being non-productive. Results the study describes overall, beyond this receptor: Because counts were too low, approximately 18 rarely observed V segments, including chromosome 9 orphons, were excluded from the earlier analysis of about 500 of the donors. A further reported finding was that TCR beta sequences accurately predicted the HLA-A and HLA-B alleles for most subjects in the first cohort. In a later analysis, HLA-associated TCR beta chains were found to be more clonally expanded and to have lower generation probabilities than equally common non-associated chains. Most TCR sequences were observed very rarely across donors, whereas some public TCRs were present in many individuals. The authors suggested that the approach could potentially be generalized to other disease states and immunological phenotypes. In vitro tests confirmed that a few of the cytomegalovirus-associated TCR beta chains recognize cytomegalovirus antigens. Because HLA typing was unavailable for some donors at each locus, only the typed subset was used in association tests. The classifier was reported to diagnose cytomegalovirus status with high specificity and sensitivity in both the original and validation cohorts. In the study, about 150 TCR beta chains were listed as associated with cytomegalovirus. A later analysis found that most CMV-associated TCR beta chains appeared HLA-restricted, with HLA associations seemingly driven largely by CMV exposure. A later genetic analysis reported fewer N-insertions in productive TCRs among donors in an Asian-associated ancestry cluster than the roughly 670-donor mean. Roughly uniform sequencing depth across donors was assumed in presence/absence analyses, although this assumption may not hold. Strong co-occurrence of HLA alleles, especially DR and DQ, made assigning TCR associations to individual alleles difficult. Broadly in line with IMGT annotations, most TCR beta V segments showed up in productive rearrangements about 87% or about 30% of the time in an earlier analysis of several hundred of the donors. Linkage disequilibrium might explain the correlated functional status among segregating V segments, but an unknown experimental factor could not be ruled out. Immune exposure information for the cohort was limited to CMV serostatus. V-gene and J-gene trimming of TCR beta chains was associated with a missense DCLRE1C variant in a later genetic analysis, and the association was replicated in an independent cohort. A group of highly shared sequence variants was considered likely to be a technical artifact of the sequencing pipeline. According to a later analysis, parvovirus B19, influenza, CMV and Epstein-Barr virus appeared linked to several top co-occurrence clusters. In this cohort, only TCR beta chains were sequenced, and detectable features were limited by the absence of alpha or paired-chain data. Specific HLA alleles were associated with roughly 17,000 TCR beta sequences at a false discovery rate of 0.05 in a later analysis. In a later analysis, the rate of TCR association differed among HLA loci, with DRB1 alleles having the most associated TCRs and HLA-C alleles having the fewest.

Library preparation used the immunoSEQ multiplex PCR assay. The multiplex PCR relied on a mix of 60 forward primers for TCR Vbeta segments and 13 reverse primers for TCR Jbeta segments. Amplification of the CDR3 region of rearranged TCR beta genes was performed with a multiplex PCR assay on genomic DNA. The Illumina HiSeq System was used to sequence the amplified TCR beta libraries as 87-base-pair reads. Regarding the original processing steps: In a later analysis, some 80 million unique TCR beta chains were counted across the 500 to 850 repertoires, and approximately 9.9 million of these chains were shared by at least two donors. To remove PCR and sequencing errors, raw reads were error-corrected and collapsed into unique sequences using a nearest-neighbor algorithm that merged closely related sequences. To assign V, D and J gene segments, CDR3 sequences were aligned to IMGT reference sequences. For a sequence to be retained, a match of at least six nucleotides was required to both a V gene segment and a J gene segment. A rearrangement counted as productive if the CDR3 had no stop codons and remained in frame with V and J, and every other rearrangement counted as non-productive. Following IMGT convention, CDR3 was defined as the stretch from the second conserved V-encoded cysteine to the conserved J-encoded phenylalanine. Sequences without an unambiguous match to a single V gene segment were excluded from the earlier analysis of 587 of the donors. An earlier analysis of a few hundred of the donors called V segments functional above 56.7% productive rearrangements and segregating when the between-donor standard deviation exceeded 5%. A statistical classification framework was built to diagnose cytomegalovirus status from the catalog of TCR beta chain sequences. In a later analysis, TCR nucleotide sequences were compared against IMGT/GENE-DB human TR gene sequences so that V and J genes could be assigned. In a later analysis, CDR3 sequences and most-parsimonious VDJ recombination scenarios were assigned using the TCRdist pipeline. In a later analysis, each TCR beta chain was defined by its CDR3 amino acid sequence together with its V-gene family, and reads without a unique V-gene family were excluded. In a later analysis, nearly 600 highly shared, low-generation-probability nucleotide sequences were removed to address suspected cross-contamination and a sequencing artifact. In a later analysis, a clonal expansion index was calculated for each public chain from normalized within-repertoire ranks of inferred template counts. In a later analysis, generation probabilities were computed using a VDJ recombination model fitted to out-of-frame rearrangements, and the results were checked against IGoR. In a later analysis, hypergeometric tests were used to score TCR-TCR, TCR-HLA and TCR-CMV co-occurrence, with a repertoire-size bias correction applied to TCR pairs. False discovery rates were estimated in a later analysis by permuting HLA or CMV assignments 20 times. In a later analysis, co-occurring TCRs were grouped using DBSCAN, and TCRdist sequence similarity was added for clustering within HLA-allele-positive subsets. Repertoires with fewer than 30,000 or more than 120,000 public chains, plus five repertoires with anomalous nucleotide sharing, were excluded from co-occurrence clustering. Sourced from immuneACCESS, this table was stored by TCRdb with only in-frame sequences that have V and J called. A share of the clones is absent; for the studies checked, an unresolved V gene accounts for under half, and the remainder has no known explanation. V, J and clone size derive from that table, while D and trimming were established from the DNA sequence. For this sample there are around 180,000 clones; less than 75% appear just once. The ten largest clones represent approximately 1.4% of the sample.

The cohort consisted of 650 to 850 healthy bone marrow donors. At the time of sampling, every cohort member was nominally healthy, though immune exposures that went unrecorded were likely present. The donor tested CMV seronegative and was one of the 352 seronegative cohort members. A peripheral blood sample was collected from each donor, and TCR beta sequencing was performed on peripheral blood mononuclear cells. The Qiagen DNeasy Blood Extraction Kit was used to extract genomic DNA from the blood cell samples. Details on this clone: Its antigen is not yet known. No base quality information exists; no much larger clone differs at one position.

Specimen: PBMCs. This receptor was taken from a girl aged 10-17 years in good health and CMV-seronegative.

The DNA is as follows: TGTGCCAGCAGCTCAACTAGCGGGGGGGCCAGGGGCACAGATACGCAGTATTTT. Translation gives CASSSTSGGARGTDTQYF. The V gene is TRBV13 and the J gene is TRBJ2-3, with 13 central nucleotides matching TRBD2. The CDR3 runs 18 amino acids, cysteine and phenylalanine included. Only the CDR3 part of the read is kept: 54 bases, read in frame from the first base. Trimming removed 4 bases from V and 1 base from J; the gene matches leave 8 bases unexplained. CDR1 and CDR2 (PRHDT, FYEKMQ) derive from the germline V gene (reference sequence).